This T cell receptor beta chain stems from a study of molecular identifiers for immune sequencing clone quantification. In the study overall: The replicates split RNA from about 20,000 or 100,000 naive CD8 cells five ways and sequenced four.

Notes on the study in general: Single-cell amounts of spiked Jurkat TCR RNA were reportedly detectable among over 900,000 naive cells. Whereas naive cells kept under 1% of molecules in clones above 20 RNA copies, such clones held over 97% in effectors.

The germline V gene has CDR1 SEHNR and CDR2 FQNEAQ (reference sequence). CDR3 length: 16 residues. V was pared by 1 base and J by 7 bases, with 11 bases of the junction left unmatched. Of note for this clonotype: As yet, its antigen is unknown.

Listed TCR primers, together with previously described methods, were used for the bulk TCR libraries. TCRdb called the PCR reads again in MiXCR, with one record for every CDR3 protein. This table has roughly 630,000 distinct CDR3 sequences, around 25% appearing once. The TCR originated in a human donor in good health. Some libraries in this study had Jurkat cell RNA spiked in. V gene TRBV7-9 combines with J gene TRBJ2-5; 8 positions agree with TRBD2. The sample consisted of naive CD8+ T cells from blood, with Jurkat cell RNA spiked in. The sample's subset: FACS-sorted CD8+CD4-CCR7+CD45RA+ naive T cells. This chain's CDR3 is CASSLEGGGLAVTQYF. The CDR3 region has the DNA TGTGCCAGCAGCTTAGAGGGCGGGGGGCTCGCAGTGACCCAGTACTTC. The variable domain in full, with the rest retrieved from reference TRBV7-9 and TRBJ2-5, is DTGVSQNPRHKITKRGQNVTFRCDPISEHNRLYWYRQTLGQGPEFLTYFQNEAQLEKSRLLSDRFSAERPKGSFSTLEIQRTEQGDSAMYLCASSLEGGGLAVTQYFGPGTRLLVL.